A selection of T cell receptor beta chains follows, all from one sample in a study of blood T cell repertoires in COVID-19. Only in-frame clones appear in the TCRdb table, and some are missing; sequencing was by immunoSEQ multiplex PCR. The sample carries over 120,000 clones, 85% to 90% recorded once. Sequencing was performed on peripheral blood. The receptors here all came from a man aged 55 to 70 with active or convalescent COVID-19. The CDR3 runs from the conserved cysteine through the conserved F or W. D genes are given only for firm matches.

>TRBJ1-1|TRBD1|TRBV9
TGTGCCAGCAGCCCTCGACAGGGTGGACTGGCGGGCACTGAAGCTTTCTTT
CASSPRQGGLAGTEAFF
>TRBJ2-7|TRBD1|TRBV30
TGTGCCTGGAGTGTTGGGACAGGGGAGTACGAGCAGTACTTC
CAWSVGTGEYEQYF
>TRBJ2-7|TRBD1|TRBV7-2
TGTGCCAGCAGCTCCCCGGGACAGGGTATATGGCAGTACTTC
CASSSPGQGIWQYF
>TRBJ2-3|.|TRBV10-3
TGTGCCATCAGTGGGGGAGCAGATACGCAGTATTTT
CAISGGADTQYF
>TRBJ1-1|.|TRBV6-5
TGTGCCAGCAACTCCCCGGGAGTAATGAACACTGAAGCTTTCTTT
CASNSPGVMNTEAFF
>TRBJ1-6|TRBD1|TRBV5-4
TGTGCCAGCAGCGGATCGACAGGGGGTAATAATTCACCCCTCCACTTT
CASSGSTGGNNSPLHF
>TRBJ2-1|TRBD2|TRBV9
TGTGCCAGCAGCGGGACACTAGCGGGGAACAATGAGCAGTTCTTC
CASSGTLAGNNEQFF
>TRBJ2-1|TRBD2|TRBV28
TGTGCCAGCAGTTCTCTTCGGACTAGCGTTCGCAATGAGCAGTTCTTC
CASSSLRTSVRNEQFF
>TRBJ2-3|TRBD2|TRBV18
TGTGCCAGCTCACCAGCGGGAGTGGAAGATACGCAGTATTTT
CASSPAGVEDTQYF
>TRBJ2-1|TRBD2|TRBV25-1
TGTGCCAGCAGTTTGAGGAGATGGGAGGGGAATGAGCAGTTCTTC
CASSLRRWEGNEQFF